This TCR beta chain is from a study of blood T cell repertoires in COVID-19. CDR3 length: 15 amino acids. V was cut by 3 bases and J by 0 bases, with 11 bases left in between. The germline CDR1 and CDR2 sequences are MGHRA and YSYEKL. Assay used: immunoSEQ multiplex PCR; TCRdb lists only in-frame clones, some missing. The sample includes fewer than 350,000 clones, around 84% of them seen just once. Participants were aged roughly 18 to 89 years, lived in 24 US areas, and enrolled virtually. The V gene is TRBV4-1, the J gene TRBJ1-1; D unclear. Sequenced sample: PBMCs or T cells enriched from blood (not recorded which). The sequence was collected from a woman in her twenties or thirties who had been exposed to COVID-19. CDR3 loop: CASSHEGSMNTEAFF. CDR3 bases: TGCGCCAGCAGCCATGAGGGATCCATGAACACTGAAGCTTTCTTT.